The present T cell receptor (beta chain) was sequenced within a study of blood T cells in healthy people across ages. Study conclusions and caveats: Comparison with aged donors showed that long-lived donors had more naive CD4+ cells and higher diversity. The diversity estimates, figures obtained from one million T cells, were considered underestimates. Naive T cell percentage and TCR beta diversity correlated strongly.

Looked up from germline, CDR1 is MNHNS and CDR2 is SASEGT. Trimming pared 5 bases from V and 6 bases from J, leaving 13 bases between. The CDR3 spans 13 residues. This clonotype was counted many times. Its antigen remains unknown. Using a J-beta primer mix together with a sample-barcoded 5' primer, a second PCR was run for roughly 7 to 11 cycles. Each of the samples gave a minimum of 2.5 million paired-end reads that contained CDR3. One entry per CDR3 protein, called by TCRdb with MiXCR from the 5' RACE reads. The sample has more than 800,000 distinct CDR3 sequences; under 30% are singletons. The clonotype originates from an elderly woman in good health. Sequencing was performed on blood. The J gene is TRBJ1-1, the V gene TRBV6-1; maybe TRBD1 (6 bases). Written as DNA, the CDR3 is TGTGCCAGCAGTCCTTATGGACAGTCTGAAGCTTTCTTT. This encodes CASSPYGQSEAFF.